Below are 26 T cell receptor beta chains sequenced from a single sample in a study of cytomegalovirus exposure and HLA in healthy donors. It was with 60 Vbeta and 13 Jbeta primers that the PCR ran. Method: immunoSEQ multiplex PCR; TCRdb's copy keeps in-frame clones and lacks some. The table lists around 120,000 clones, about 80% of them singletons. The sequencing sample was made of PBMCs. Receptors were obtained from a girl aged 2 to 9 in good health and CMV-seronegative.

The chain employs TRBV6-5 and TRBJ1-1; D may be TRBD1 (5 bases). Between the trimmed V and J ends, which lost 4 bases and 1 base, there was a span of 10 bases. CDR1 is MNHEY, CDR2 SVGAGI, per germline. The CDR3 sequence is 14 residues long. The CDR3 DNA is TGTGCCAGCAGTTGCTCGACAGAGAACACTGAAGCTTTCTTT. Translation: CASSCSTENTEAFF.

The V call is TRBV5-1, the J call TRBJ2-2; no clear D. The CDR3 length is 15 residues. CDR1 and CDR2 from the germline V gene are SGHRS and YFSETQ. V was shortened by 0 bases and J by 2 bases, with 8 bases between the two germline ends. In DNA, the CDR3 is TGCGCCAGCAGCTTGGACAGCACTAACACCGGGGAGCTGTTTTTT. Its protein is CASSLDSTNTGELFF.

V gene TRBV28 combines with J gene TRBJ2-1; 9 bases line up with TRBD1. Looked up from germline, CDR1 is MDHEN and CDR2 is SYDVKM. The CDR3 extends over 13 amino acids. V dropped 6 bases and J dropped 11; count of bases not matched to a gene: 8. In DNA, the CDR3 is TGTGCCAGCAGATCCGGGACAGGGTGGAAGCAGTTCTTC. This codes for CASRSGTGWKQFF.

This clone was seen once. J is TRBJ1-1 and V is TRBV19; D might be TRBD1 (5 bases). The germline V gene encodes CDR1 LNHDA and CDR2 SQIVND (reference sequence). The CDR3 loop spans 13 amino acids. Trimming left V 4 bases short and J 1 base short, with 7 bases between. The CDR3 loop is CASSRQSNTEAFF. The CDR3 region has the DNA TGTGCCAGTAGTAGACAGTCGAACACTGAAGCTTTCTTT.

The V and J genes are TRBV9 and TRBJ2-1; a weak D match, TRBD2 (6 bases). This CDR3 contains 18 residues. Trimming left V 0 bases short and J 3 bases short, with 19 bases between. CDR1 SGDLS and CDR2 YYNGEE come from the germline V gene. For the CDR3, the DNA is TGTGCCAGCAGCGTAGAGGCGGGAAGCCTTACCCTCTACAATGAGCAGTTCTTC. Translated, it gives CASSVEAGSLTLYNEQFF.

The chain uses TRBV29-1 and TRBJ2-7; TRBD1 agrees at 7 bases. Germline CDR1 is SQVTM and CDR2 is ANQGSEA. V lost 7 bases and J lost 0; bases outside the gene matches: 9. The CDR3 length is 14 residues. The CDR3 reads CSATDRRSSYEQYF. CDR3 sequence (DNA): TGCAGCGCCACGGACAGGCGAAGCTCCTACGAGCAGTACTTC.

The sample holds a few counts of this clone. V and J are TRBV7-8 and TRBJ2-4; D possibly corresponds to TRBD2 (5 bases). V was trimmed by 4 bases and J by 0 bases, leaving 25 bases between them. CDR1 and CDR2 from the germline V gene are SGHVS and FQNEAQ. This CDR3 comprises 20 residues. CDR3 amino acids: CASSYSLDRDLGLAKNIQYF. In DNA, the CDR3 is TGTGCCAGCAGCTACTCCTTAGACCGGGATCTAGGGCTAGCCAAAAACATTCAGTACTTC.

This rearrangement joins TRBV5-1 to TRBJ1-1; the D gene is possibly TRBD1 (5 bases). V lost 4 bases and J 3 bases, leaving 10 bases between the germline ends. The CDR3 extends over 13 amino acids. Germline CDR1 SGHRS, CDR2 YFSETQ. CDR3 nucleotide sequence: TGCGCCAGCAGCATGACAGTGGACACTGAAGCTTTCTTT. Amino acid sequence: CASSMTVDTEAFF.

This clone was recorded once. V usage is TRBV5-4 and J usage is TRBJ2-1; D might be TRBD1 (6 bases). Germline CDR1 is SGHNT and CDR2 is YYREEE (reference sequence). Trimming pared 0 bases from V and 9 bases from J, leaving 19 bases between. This CDR3 is built from 16 residues. This CDR3 is CASSLVAGKGVLEQFF. The CDR3, as DNA: TGTGCCAGCAGCTTGGTCGCAGGGAAGGGGGTGCTTGAGCAGTTCTTC.

This chain links TRBV11-2 with TRBJ2-6, with D unresolved. Trimming removed 5 bases at V and 0 bases at J, with 5 bases between. The CDR3 extends over 14 amino acids. Looked up from germline, CDR1 is SGHAT and CDR2 is FQNNGV. The CDR3 sequence is CASSPHSGANVLTF. The CDR3, as DNA: TGTGCCAGCAGCCCACACTCTGGGGCCAACGTCCTGACTTTC.

The chain links TRBV7-9 to TRBJ1-1; D gene ambiguous. The germline V gene encodes CDR1 SEHNR and CDR2 FQNEAQ (reference sequence). V lost 4 bases to trimming and J lost 7 bases, with 16 bases between them. The CDR3 covers 14 residues. The DNA for the CDR3 is TGTGCCAGCAGCTCCCTGGACTATTGGGGTGAAGCTTTCTTT. Translating gives CASSSLDYWGEAFF. The entire variable domain, with the rest obtained from reference TRBV7-9 and TRBJ1-1, is as follows: DTGVSQNPRHKITKRGQNVTFRCDPISEHNRLYWYRQTLGQGPEFLTYFQNEAQLEKSRLLSDRFSAERPKGSFSTLEIQRTEQGDSAMYLCASSSLDYWGEAFFGQGTRLTVV.

V is TRBV10-3 and J is TRBJ2-1; 7 nucleotides match TRBD2. With V trimmed by 10 bases and J by 4 bases, 7 bases remained unmatched. CDR1 ENHRY and CDR2 SYGVKD come from the germline V gene. The CDR3 consists of 13 residues. CDR3 amino acids: CATRGSGYNEQFF. CDR3 bases: TGTGCCACCCGCGGGAGTGGTTACAATGAGCAGTTCTTC.

The V and J genes are TRBV6-5 and TRBJ1-3; D unresolved. Trimming left V 7 bases short and J 0 bases short, with 13 bases between. CDR1 and CDR2 (germline): MNHEY, SVGAGI. This CDR3 comprises 15 residues. The CDR3 is CASIHRLNSGNTIYF. Written as DNA, the CDR3 is TGTGCCAGCATACACCGACTCAACTCTGGAAACACCATATATTTT.

V gene TRBV27 combines with J gene TRBJ2-7; a weak D match, TRBD1 (6 bases). The CDR3 has 14 amino acids. Trimming took 5 bases from V and 6 from J, leaving 17 bases between them. Germline lookup yields CDR1 MNHEY and CDR2 SMNVEV (reference sequence). In DNA form, the CDR3 reads TGTGCCAGCAGTCCAGGGGCTTTCCTCCGCGAGCAGTACTTC. It is translated as CASSPGAFLREQYF.

The genes are TRBV5-1 and TRBJ2-1; possible D gene TRBD1, 5 bases. V dropped 4 bases and J dropped 7 bases, with 9 bases sitting between them. CDR3 size: 12 residues. CDR1 is SGHRS and CDR2 is YFSETQ in the germline V gene. CDR3 DNA: TGCGCCAGCAGCCTCCAGGGTAATGAGCAGTTCTTC. Translating gives CASSLQGNEQFF.

The rearrangement uses TRBV6-5 and TRBJ1-4, with unresolved D. Trimming stripped 2 bases from V and 4 bases from J, with 5 bases between. The CDR3 is made up of 13 amino acids. From germline, CDR1 is MNHEY and CDR2 SVGAGI. The CDR3 coding sequence is TGTGCCAGCAGTTACACTGTTAATGAAAAACTGTTTTTT. Encoded protein: CASSYTVNEKLFF.

The V and J genes are TRBV2 and TRBJ2-3; D is possibly TRBD1 (6 bases). The CDR3 contains 15 residues. Trimming pared 5 bases from V and 4 bases from J, leaving 16 bases between. Germline CDR1 SNHLY, CDR2 FYNNEI. The CDR3 spells CASSTTGTSPDTQYF. The DNA for the CDR3 is TGTGCCAGCAGTACAACAGGGACCTCACCAGATACGCAGTATTTT.

The rearrangement links TRBV2 to TRBJ1-1, with 10 bases identical to TRBD1. This CDR3 comprises 15 residues. The V segment lost 4 bases and the J segment 1 base; nucleotides outside the gene matches: 3. Germline-derived CDR1 and CDR2 are SNHLY and FYNNEI. CDR3 in amino acids: CASSVDRGRNTEAFF. The CDR3 region has the DNA TGTGCCAGCAGTGTCGACAGGGGGCGGAACACTGAAGCTTTCTTT.

The chain combines TRBV7-2 with TRBJ2-5, with D tentatively TRBD1 (5 bases). Germline V lookup: CDR1 SGHTA, CDR2 FQGNSA. This CDR3 is built from 14 residues. Trimming stripped 4 bases from V and 2 bases from J, with 11 bases between. CDR3 bases: TGTGCCAGCAGCTATCGGACACCACAAGAGACCCAGTACTTC. It encodes CASSYRTPQETQYF.

V and J are TRBV6-6 and TRBJ1-1; D gene unclear. CDR3 length equals 13 residues. The germline V gene has CDR1 MNHNY and CDR2 SVGAGI (reference sequence). V gave up 0 bases and J gave up 4 bases, with 6 bases separating them. The CDR3 nucleotides are TGTGCCAGCAGTTACTCGAGGAGCACTGAAGCTTTCTTT. This sequence encodes CASSYSRSTEAFF.

V usage is TRBV7-3 and J usage is TRBJ1-5; 8 bases map to TRBD1. Unmatched junction bases numbered 6, after V lost 0 bases and J lost 5 bases. The CDR3 sequence is 16 residues long. CDR1 is SGHTA, CDR2 FQGTGA, per germline. The CDR3 nucleotides read TGTGCCAGCAGCTTAACTTCAGGGGGCTGGGATCAGCCCCAGCATTTT. Translating it yields CASSLTSGGWDQPQHF.

The rearrangement joins TRBV29-1 to TRBJ2-5; tentatively, D is TRBD2 (7 bases). Germline CDR1 reads SQVTM; CDR2 reads ANQGSEA. V shed 3 bases and J shed 5 bases, with 16 bases lying between them. The CDR3 runs 14 residues. CDR3 sequence (DNA): TGCAGCGTTGAGTTGGGGGGGCTTGGGGAGACCCAGTACTTC. It is translated as CSVELGGLGETQYF.

This chain links TRBV19 with TRBJ1-3; unclear D gene. CDR3 length: 12 residues. Germline V lookup: CDR1 LNHDA, CDR2 SQIVND (reference sequence). V dropped 9 bases and J dropped 2 bases, with 8 bases sitting between them. In DNA, the CDR3 is TGTGCCAGCGGGGAGGCTGGAAACACCATATATTTT. This translates into CASGEAGNTIYF.

The V and J genes are TRBV6-5 and TRBJ2-5; no definite D call. Germline V lookup: CDR1 MNHEY, CDR2 SVGAGI. The CDR3 runs to 14 residues. Trimming shortened V by 4 bases and J by 0 bases, and 9 bases separated the two germline ends. The CDR3, as DNA: TGTGCCAGCAGTTTCTCCATTTACCAAGAGACCCAGTACTTC. As protein: CASSFSIYQETQYF.

The V call is TRBV5-4, the J call TRBJ2-7; 7 nucleotides align to TRBD1. CDR1 and CDR2 from the germline V gene are SGHNT and YYREEE (reference sequence). There are 15 residues in the CDR3. The junction had 6 bases not matched to a gene; V was cut back by 0 bases and J by 3 bases. CDR3 DNA: TGTGCCAGCAGCTTGGCGGGACAGCGGAGCTACGAGCAGTACTTC. Its translation is CASSLAGQRSYEQYF.

The chain couples TRBV5-8 to TRBJ2-5; TRBD1 matches at 7 bases. The better agreement between TRBJ2-7 and the DNA end casts doubt on the J call. Per the germline V gene, CDR1 is SGHTS and CDR2 is YDEGEE. The CDR3 is made up of 14 amino acids. The CDR3 loop is CASIPRDRAYEQYF. In DNA form, the CDR3 reads TGTGCCAGCATCCCTAGGGACAGAGCCTACGAGCAGTACTTC.